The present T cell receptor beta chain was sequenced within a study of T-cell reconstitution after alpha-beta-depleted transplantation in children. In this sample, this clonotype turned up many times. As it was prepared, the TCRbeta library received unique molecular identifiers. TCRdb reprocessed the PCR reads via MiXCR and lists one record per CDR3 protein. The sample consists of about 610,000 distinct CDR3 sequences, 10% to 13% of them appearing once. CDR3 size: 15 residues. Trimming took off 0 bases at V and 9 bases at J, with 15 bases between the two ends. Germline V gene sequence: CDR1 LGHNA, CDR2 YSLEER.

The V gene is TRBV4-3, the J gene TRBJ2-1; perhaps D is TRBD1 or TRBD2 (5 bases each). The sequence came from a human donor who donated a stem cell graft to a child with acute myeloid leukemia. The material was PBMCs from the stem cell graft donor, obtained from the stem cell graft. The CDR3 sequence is CASSQDGGVRGEQFF. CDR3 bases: TGCGCCAGCAGCCAAGATGGGGGAGTTCGGGGTGAGCAGTTCTTC.